This T cell receptor beta chain was documented in a study of control samples from healthy donors and cancer patients. CDR3 size: 15 residues. The germline CDR1 and CDR2 sequences are LNHNV and YYDKDF (reference sequence). The V gene lost 1 base and the J gene lost 5 bases, with 12 bases spanning the gap. This clone has only a few counts. Data came from immunoSEQ multiplex PCR; TCRdb stores just in-frame clones and leaves some out. The table records about 84,000 clones, 91% of them present only once. The TCR sequence derives from a man aged 45-65 years in good health. The chain joins TRBV15 to TRBJ2-1; D not certain. The sequenced sample was blood. This CDR3 reads CATSRGKSRDNEQFF. In nucleotides, the CDR3 is TGTGCCACCAGCAGAGGGAAGTCTAGAGACAATGAGCAGTTCTTC.